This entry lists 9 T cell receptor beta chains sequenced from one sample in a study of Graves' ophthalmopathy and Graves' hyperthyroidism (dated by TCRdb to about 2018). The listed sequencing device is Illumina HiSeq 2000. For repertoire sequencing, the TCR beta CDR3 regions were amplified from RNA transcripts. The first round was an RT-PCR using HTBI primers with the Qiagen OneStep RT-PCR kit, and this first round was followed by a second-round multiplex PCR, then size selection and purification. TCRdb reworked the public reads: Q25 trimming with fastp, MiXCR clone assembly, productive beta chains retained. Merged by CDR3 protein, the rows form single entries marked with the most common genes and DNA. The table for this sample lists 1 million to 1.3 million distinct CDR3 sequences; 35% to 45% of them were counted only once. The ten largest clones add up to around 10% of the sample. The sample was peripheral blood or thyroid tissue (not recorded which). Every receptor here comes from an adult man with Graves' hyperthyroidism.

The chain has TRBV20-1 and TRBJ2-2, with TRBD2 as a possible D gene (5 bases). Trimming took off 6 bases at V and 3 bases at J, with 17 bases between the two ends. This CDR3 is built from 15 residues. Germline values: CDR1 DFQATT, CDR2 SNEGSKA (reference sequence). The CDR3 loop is CSAGEDYGYTGELFF. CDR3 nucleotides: TGCAGTGCCGGGGAAGACTATGGCTACACCGGGGAGCTGTTTTTT.

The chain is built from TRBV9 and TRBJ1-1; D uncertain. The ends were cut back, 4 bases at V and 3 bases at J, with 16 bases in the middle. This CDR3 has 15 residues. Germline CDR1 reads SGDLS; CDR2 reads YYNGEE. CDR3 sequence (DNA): TGTGCCAGCAGCTTGGCCCCGACCGTGGACACTGAAGCTTTCTTT. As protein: CASSLAPTVDTEAFF.

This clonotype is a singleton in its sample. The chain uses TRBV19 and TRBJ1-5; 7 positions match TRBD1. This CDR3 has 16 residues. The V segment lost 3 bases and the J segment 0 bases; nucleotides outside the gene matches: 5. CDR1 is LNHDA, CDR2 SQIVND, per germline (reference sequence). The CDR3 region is CASSIYGTDSNQPQHF. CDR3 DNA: TGTGCCAGTAGTATTTACGGGACAGATAGCAATCAGCCCCAGCATTTT.

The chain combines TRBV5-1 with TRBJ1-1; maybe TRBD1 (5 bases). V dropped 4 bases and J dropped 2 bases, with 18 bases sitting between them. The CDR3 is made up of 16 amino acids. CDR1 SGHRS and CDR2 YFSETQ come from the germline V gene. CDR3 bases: TGCGCCAGCAGCCAAGCAACAGGTTCGATTAACACTGAAGCTTTCTTT. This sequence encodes CASSQATGSINTEAFF.

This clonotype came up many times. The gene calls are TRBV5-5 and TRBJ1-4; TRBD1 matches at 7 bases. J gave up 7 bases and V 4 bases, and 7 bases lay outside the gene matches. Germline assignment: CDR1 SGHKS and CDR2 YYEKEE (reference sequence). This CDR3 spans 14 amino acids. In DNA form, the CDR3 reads TGTGCCAGCAGCCGACAGGGTCGTATTGAAAAACTGTTTTTT. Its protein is CASSRQGRIEKLFF.

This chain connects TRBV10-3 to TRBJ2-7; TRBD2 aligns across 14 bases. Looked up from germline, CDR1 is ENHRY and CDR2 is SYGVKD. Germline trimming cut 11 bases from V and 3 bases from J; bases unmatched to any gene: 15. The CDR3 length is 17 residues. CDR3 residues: CAGSRTSGGLIFYEQYF. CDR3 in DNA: TGTGCCGGCAGTCGGACTAGCGGGGGGCTAATATTCTACGAGCAGTACTTC.

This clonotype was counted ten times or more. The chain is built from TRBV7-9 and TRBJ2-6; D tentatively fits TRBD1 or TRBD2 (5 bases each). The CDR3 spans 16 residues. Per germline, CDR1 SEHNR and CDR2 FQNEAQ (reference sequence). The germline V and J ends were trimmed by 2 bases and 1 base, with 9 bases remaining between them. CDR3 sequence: CASSLMGDSGANVLTF. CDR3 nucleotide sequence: TGTGCCAGCAGCTTAATGGGGGATTCTGGGGCCAACGTCCTGACTTTC.

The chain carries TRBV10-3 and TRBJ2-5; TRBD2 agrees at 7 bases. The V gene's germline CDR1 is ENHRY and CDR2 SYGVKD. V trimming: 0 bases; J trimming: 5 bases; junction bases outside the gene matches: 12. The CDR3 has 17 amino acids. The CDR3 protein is CAISESTSSYRLETQYF. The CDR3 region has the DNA TGTGCCATCAGTGAGTCGACTAGCAGTTACAGGTTGGAGACCCAGTACTTC.

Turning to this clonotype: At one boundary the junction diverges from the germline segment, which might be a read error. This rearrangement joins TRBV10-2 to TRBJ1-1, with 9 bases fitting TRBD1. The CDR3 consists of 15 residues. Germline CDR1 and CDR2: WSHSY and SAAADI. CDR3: CASSTSWGQGLEAFF. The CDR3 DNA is TGTGCCAGCAGTACCTCCTGGGGACAGGGCCTGGAAGCTTTCTTT.